The 5 T cell receptor beta chains given below trace back to one sample, sequenced in a study of cytomegalovirus exposure and HLA in healthy donors. Primers for the PCR totalled 60 Vbeta and 13 Jbeta. Sequencing used immunoSEQ multiplex PCR; TCRdb keeps in-frame clones, though not all of them. This repertoire shows about 250,000 clones, about 80% found once; its top ten account for approximately 0.3%. Input material: PBMCs. These TCRs come from a girl aged 2-10 years in good health and CMV-seronegative.

This clone was counted a single time. The rearrangement links TRBV10-3 to TRBJ2-5; 8 nucleotides align to TRBD1. The CDR3 loop spans 14 amino acids. The V and J ends lost 7 bases and 1 base, in that order; junction bases with no gene match: 5. Germline V lookup: CDR1 ENHRY, CDR2 SYGVKD. In DNA, the CDR3 is TGTGCCATCAAGATGACAGGGGCCCAAGAGACCCAGTACTTC. This sequence encodes CAIKMTGAQETQYF.

V usage is TRBV27 and J usage is TRBJ2-3; TRBD2 matches 10 bases. The trim removed 3 bases at V and 1 base at J, leaving 10 bases unmatched. This CDR3 has 18 amino acids. Germline CDR1 MNHEY, CDR2 SMNVEV (reference sequence). CDR3 in amino acids: CASSFAPSGSIGTDTQYF. The DNA of the CDR3 is TGTGCCAGCAGTTTCGCACCTAGCGGGAGTATCGGCACAGATACGCAGTATTTT.

The V gene is TRBV6-7, the J gene TRBJ1-2; 8 positions match TRBD1. TRBV6-7 is filed as an ORF, its function uncertain. With V trimmed by 2 bases and J by 7 bases, 9 bases remained unmatched. This CDR3 spans 15 amino acids. CDR3 DNA: TGTGCCAGCAGTTACCGAGAGCAGGGGGCGGGTGGCTACACCTTC. It yields the protein CASSYREQGAGGYTF.

Remarks on this clone: This same CDR3 is encoded by further DNA sequences in the sample. V and J are TRBV27 and TRBJ2-2, with 13 bases lining up with TRBD2. V dropped 6 bases and J dropped 5; count of bases not matched to a gene: 0. This CDR3 has 14 residues. Germline-derived CDR1 and CDR2 are MNHEY and SMNVEV (reference sequence). This CDR3 reads CASRLAGGTGELFF. In nucleotides, the CDR3 is TGTGCCAGCAGACTAGCGGGAGGGACCGGGGAGCTGTTTTTT.

The chain couples TRBV13 to TRBJ1-2; D is perhaps TRBD1 (5 bases). V shed 4 bases and J shed 0 bases, with 9 bases lying between them. CDR1 and CDR2 (germline): PRHDT, FYEKMQ (reference sequence). The length of the CDR3 is 14 residues. The CDR3 DNA is TGTGCCAGCAGCTCGGACACACCTAACTATGGCTACACCTTC. It yields the protein CASSSDTPNYGYTF.